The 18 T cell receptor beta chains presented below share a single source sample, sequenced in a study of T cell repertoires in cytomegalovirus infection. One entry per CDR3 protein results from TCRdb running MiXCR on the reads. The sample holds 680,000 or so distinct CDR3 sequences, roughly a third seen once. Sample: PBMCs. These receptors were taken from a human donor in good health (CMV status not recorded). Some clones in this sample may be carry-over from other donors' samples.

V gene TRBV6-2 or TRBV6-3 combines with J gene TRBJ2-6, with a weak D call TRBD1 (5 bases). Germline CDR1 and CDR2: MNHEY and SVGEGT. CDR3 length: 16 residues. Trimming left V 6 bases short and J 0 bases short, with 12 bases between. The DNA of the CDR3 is TGTGCCAGCAGGGGCGCAGGGCGCTCTGGGGCCAACGTCCTGACTTTC. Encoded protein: CASRGAGRSGANVLTF.

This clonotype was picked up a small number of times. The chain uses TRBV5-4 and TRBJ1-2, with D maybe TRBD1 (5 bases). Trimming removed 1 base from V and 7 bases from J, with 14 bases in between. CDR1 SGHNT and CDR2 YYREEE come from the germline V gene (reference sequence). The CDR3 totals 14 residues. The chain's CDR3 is CASSLIGAGRGYTF. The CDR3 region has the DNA TGTGCCAGCAGCTTGATAGGGGCGGGACGTGGCTACACCTTC. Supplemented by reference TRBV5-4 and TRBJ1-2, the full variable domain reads ETGVTQSPTHLIKTRGQQVTLRCSSQSGHNTVSWYQQALGQGPQFIFQYYREEENGRGNFPPRFSGLQFPNYSSELNVNALELDDSALYLCASSLIGAGRGYTFGSGTRLTVV.

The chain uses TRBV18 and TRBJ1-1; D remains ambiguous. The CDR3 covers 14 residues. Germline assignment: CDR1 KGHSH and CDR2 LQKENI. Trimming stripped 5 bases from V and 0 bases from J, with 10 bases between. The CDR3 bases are TGTGCCAGCTCAACTATACACCTGAACACTGAAGCTTTCTTT. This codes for CASSTIHLNTEAFF.

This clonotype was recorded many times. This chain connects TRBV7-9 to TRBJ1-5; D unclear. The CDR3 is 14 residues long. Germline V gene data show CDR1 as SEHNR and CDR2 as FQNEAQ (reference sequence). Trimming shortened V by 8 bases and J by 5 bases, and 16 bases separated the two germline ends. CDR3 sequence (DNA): TGTGCCAGCGGGGTGGGGATTTCGGATCAGCCCCAGCATTTT. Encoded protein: CASGVGISDQPQHF.

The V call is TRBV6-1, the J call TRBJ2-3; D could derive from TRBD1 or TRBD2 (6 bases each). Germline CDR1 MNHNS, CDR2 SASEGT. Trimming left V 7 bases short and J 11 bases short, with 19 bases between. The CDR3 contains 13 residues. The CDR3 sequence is CASTRLGGARQYF. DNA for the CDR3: TGTGCCAGCACTCGCCTCGGGGGCGCGCGGCAGTATTTT.

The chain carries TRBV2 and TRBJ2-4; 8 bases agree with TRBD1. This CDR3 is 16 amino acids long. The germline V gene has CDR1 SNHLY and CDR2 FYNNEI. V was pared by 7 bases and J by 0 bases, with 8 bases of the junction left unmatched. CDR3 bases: TGTGCCAGCACGCGGGACAGGTCTCTAGCCAAAAACATTCAGTACTTC. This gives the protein CASTRDRSLAKNIQYF.

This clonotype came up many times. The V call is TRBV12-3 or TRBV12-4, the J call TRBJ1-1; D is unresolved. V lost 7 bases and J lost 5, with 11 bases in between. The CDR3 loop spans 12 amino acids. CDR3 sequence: CASNWLGTEAFF. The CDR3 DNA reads TGTGCCAGCAATTGGCTTGGGACTGAAGCTTTCTTT.

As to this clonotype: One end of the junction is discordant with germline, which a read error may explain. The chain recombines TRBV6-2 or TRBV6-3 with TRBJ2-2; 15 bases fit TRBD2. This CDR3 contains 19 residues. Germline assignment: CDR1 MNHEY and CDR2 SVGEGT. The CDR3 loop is CSSSKKGLAGGPNTGELFF. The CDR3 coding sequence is TGTTCCAGCAGTAAAAAGGGACTAGCGGGAGGTCCGAACACCGGGGAGCTGTTTTTT.

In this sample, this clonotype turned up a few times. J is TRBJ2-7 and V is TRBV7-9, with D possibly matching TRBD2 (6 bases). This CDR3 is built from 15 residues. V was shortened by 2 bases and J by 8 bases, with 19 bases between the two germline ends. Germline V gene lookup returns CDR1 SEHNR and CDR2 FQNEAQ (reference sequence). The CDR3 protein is CASSLWGESPIKQYF. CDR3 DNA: TGTGCCAGCAGCTTATGGGGGGAATCCCCAATTAAGCAGTACTTC.

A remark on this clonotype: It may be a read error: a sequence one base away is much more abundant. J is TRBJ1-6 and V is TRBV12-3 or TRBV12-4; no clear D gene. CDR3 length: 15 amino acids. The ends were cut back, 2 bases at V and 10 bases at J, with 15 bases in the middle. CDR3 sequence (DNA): TGTGCCAGCAGTTTACTATCCAGGTTCGGCTCACCCCTCCACTTT. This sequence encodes CASSLLSRFGSPLHF.

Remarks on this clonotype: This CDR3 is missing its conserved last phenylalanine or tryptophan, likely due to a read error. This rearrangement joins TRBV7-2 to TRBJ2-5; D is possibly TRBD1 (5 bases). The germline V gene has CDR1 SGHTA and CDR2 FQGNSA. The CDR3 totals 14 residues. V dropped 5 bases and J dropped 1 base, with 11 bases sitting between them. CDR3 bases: TGTGCCAGCAGCAAAGCAGGGTCCCAAGAGACCCAGTACTCC. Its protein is CASSKAGSQETQYS.

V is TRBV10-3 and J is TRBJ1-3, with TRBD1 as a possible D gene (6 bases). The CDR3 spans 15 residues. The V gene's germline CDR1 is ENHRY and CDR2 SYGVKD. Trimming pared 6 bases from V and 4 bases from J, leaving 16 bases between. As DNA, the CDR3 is TGTGCCATCAGGGACGACAGGTCCGCAGGAAACACCATATATTTT. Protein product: CAIRDDRSAGNTIYF.

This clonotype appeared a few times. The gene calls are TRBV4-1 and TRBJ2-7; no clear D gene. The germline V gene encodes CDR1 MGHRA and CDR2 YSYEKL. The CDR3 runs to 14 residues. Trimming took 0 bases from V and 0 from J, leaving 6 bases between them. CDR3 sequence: CASSQDPTSYEQYF. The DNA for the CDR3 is TGCGCCAGCAGCCAAGATCCTACCTCCTACGAGCAGTACTTC.

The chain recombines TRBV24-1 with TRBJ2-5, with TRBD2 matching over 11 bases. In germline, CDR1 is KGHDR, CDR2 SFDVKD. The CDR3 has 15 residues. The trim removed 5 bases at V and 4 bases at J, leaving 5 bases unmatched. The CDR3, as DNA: TGTGCCACCAGTGTAGGTAGCGGGGGGGCAGAGACCCAGTACTTC. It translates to CATSVGSGGAETQYF.

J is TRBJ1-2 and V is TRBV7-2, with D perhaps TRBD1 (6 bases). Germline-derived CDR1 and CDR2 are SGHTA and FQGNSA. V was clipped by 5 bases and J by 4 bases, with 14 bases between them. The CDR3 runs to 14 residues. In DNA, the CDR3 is TGTGCCAGCAGCGCTGGACAGATTACCTATGGCTACACCTTC. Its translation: CASSAGQITYGYTF. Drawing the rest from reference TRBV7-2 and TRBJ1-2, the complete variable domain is GAGVSQSPSNKVTEKGKDVELRCDPISGHTALYWYRQSLGQGLEFLIYFQGNSAPDKSGLPSDRFSAERTGGSVSTLTIQRTQQEDSAVYLCASSAGQITYGYTFGSGTRLTVV.

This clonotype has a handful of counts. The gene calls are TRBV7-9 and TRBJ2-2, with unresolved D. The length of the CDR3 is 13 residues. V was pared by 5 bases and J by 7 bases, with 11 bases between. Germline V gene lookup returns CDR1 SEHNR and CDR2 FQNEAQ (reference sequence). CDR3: CASSVLTDGELFF. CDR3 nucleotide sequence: TGTGCCAGCAGCGTGTTGACGGACGGGGAGCTGTTTTTT.

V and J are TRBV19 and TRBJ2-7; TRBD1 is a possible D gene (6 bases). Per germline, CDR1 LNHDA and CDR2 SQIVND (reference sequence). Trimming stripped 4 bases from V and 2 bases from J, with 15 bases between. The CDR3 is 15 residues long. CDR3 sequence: CASSTTTGPTYEQYF. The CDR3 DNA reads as TGTGCCAGTAGTACTACGACAGGTCCTACCTACGAGCAGTACTTC.

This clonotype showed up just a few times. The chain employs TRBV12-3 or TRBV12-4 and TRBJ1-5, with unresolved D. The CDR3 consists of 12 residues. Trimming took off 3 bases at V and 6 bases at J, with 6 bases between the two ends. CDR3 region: CASSFGTQPQHF. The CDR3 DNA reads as TGTGCCAGCAGTTTCGGTACTCAGCCCCAGCATTTT.